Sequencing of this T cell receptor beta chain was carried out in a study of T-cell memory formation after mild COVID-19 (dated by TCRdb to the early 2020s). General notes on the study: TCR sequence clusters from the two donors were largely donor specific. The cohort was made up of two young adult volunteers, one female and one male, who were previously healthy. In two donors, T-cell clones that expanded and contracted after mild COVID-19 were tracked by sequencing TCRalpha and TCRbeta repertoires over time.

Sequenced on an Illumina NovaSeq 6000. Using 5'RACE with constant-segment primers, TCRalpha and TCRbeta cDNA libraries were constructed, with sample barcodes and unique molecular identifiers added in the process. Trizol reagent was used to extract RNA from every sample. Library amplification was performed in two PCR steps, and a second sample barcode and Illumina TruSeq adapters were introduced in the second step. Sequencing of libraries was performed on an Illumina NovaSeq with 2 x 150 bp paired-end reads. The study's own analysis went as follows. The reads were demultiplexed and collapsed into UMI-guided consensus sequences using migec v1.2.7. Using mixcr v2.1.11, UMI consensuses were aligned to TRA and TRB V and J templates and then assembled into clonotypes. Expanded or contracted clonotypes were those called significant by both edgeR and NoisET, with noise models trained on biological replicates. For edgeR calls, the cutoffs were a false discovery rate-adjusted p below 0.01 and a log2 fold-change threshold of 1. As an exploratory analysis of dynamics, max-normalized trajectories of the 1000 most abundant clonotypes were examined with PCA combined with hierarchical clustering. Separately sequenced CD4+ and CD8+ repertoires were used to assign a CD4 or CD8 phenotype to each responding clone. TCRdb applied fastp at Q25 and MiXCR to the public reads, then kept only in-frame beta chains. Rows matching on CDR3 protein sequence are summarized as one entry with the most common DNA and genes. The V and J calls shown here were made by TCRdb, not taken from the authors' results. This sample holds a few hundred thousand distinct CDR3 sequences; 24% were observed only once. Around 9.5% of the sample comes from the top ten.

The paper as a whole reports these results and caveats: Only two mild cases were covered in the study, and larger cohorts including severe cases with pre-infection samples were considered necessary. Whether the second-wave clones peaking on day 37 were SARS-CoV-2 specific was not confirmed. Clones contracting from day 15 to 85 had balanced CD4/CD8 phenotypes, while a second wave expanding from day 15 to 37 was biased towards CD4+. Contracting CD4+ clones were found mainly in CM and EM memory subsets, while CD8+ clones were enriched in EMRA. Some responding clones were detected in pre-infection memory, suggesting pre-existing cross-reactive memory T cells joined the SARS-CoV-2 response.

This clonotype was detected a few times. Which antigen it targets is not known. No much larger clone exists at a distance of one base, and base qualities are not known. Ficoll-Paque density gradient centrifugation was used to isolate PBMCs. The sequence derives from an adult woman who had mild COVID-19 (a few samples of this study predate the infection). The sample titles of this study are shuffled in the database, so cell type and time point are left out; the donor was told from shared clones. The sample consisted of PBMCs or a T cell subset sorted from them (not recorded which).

The nucleotide sequence reads TGTGCCACCAGCAGCGGGACTGCCTATAGCACAGATACGCAGTATTTT. This encodes CATSSGTAYSTDTQYF. The chain employs TRBV15 and TRBJ2-3; a tentative D call is TRBD2 (6 bases match). CDR1 is given as LNHNV and CDR2 as YYDKDF, both from the germline V gene (reference sequence). The germline ends are 13 bases apart after V is trimmed by 3 bases and J by 0 bases. The CDR3 contains 16 residues, cysteine and phenylalanine counted. The retained sequence is limited to the CDR3, 48 bases, with the frame set at the first base.